Listed here are 24 T cell receptor beta chains from one sample, sequenced in a study of blood T cell repertoires in COVID-19 (dated by TCRdb to 2018 to 2020). Library preparation was by the immunoSEQ multiplex PCR assay. Drawn from immuneACCESS, this table holds only the in-frame rearrangements with V and J called that TCRdb kept. Clones are partly lost; checked studies trace under half to an unresolved V gene and leave the rest unexplained. Present in this sample are a few hundred thousand clones, 80% to 90% of which were seen just once. Of the sample, 10% is held by the ten largest clones. The sample comprised peripheral blood. The source is a woman over 75 with acute or convalescent COVID-19.

The rearrangement links TRBV7-2 to TRBJ1-5, with 7 positions matching TRBD1. The CDR3 spans 15 residues. Germline trimming cut 6 bases from V and 6 bases from J; bases unmatched to any gene: 11. Germline V lookup: CDR1 SGHTA, CDR2 FQGNSA. This chain's CDR3 is CASSQTRDRVQPQHF. DNA of the CDR3: TGTGCCAGCAGTCAGACGAGGGACAGAGTTCAGCCCCAGCATTTT.

This chain connects TRBV28 to TRBJ2-7, with TRBD2 matching 7 bases. CDR1 is MDHEN, CDR2 SYDVKM, per germline. V was clipped by 6 bases and J by 4 bases; unmatched bases: 9. This CDR3 comprises 14 residues. This CDR3 reads CASSPSSGVYEQYF. In DNA form, the CDR3 reads TGTGCCAGCAGCCCCTCTAGCGGCGTATACGAGCAGTACTTC.

The J gene is TRBJ2-2, the V gene TRBV7-2, with 11 nucleotides matching TRBD2. There are 15 residues in the CDR3. Germline V lookup: CDR1 SGHTA, CDR2 FQGNSA. V was clipped by 5 bases and J by 6 bases; unmatched bases: 5. CDR3 sequence: CASSQTSGVPGELFF. CDR3 sequence (DNA): TGTGCCAGCAGCCAGACTAGCGGGGTCCCCGGGGAGCTGTTTTTT.

V usage is TRBV19 and J usage is TRBJ2-6, with D possibly TRBD1 on 5 matching bases. The CDR3 spans 18 residues. Germline CDR1 is LNHDA and CDR2 is SQIVND (reference sequence). V was pared by 3 bases and J by 2 bases, with 17 bases between. Written as DNA, the CDR3 is TGTGCCAGTAGTATTGGGGCAGAAAGTAGAGCTGGGGCCAACGTCCTGACTTTC. As protein: CASSIGAESRAGANVLTF.

The V call is TRBV6-1, the J call TRBJ1-1; unclear D gene. In germline, CDR1 is MNHNS, CDR2 SASEGT. Trimming cost V 2 bases and J 1 base, with 8 bases left between them. This CDR3 has 14 amino acids. CDR3 in DNA: TGTGCCAGCAGTGAACTGTTATCGAACACTGAAGCTTTCTTT. This codes for CASSELLSNTEAFF.

The chain employs TRBV10-3 and TRBJ2-7; 10 positions agree with TRBD1. The CDR3 sequence is 14 residues long. After removal of 9 bases from V and 5 bases from J, the junction contained 10 bases not matched to a gene. Germline V CDR1 and CDR2: ENHRY, SYGVKD. Here the CDR3 DNA reads TGTGCCATGGGGCCGGAGGACAGGGGGGACGAGCAGTACTTC. Protein product: CAMGPEDRGDEQYF.

This chain connects TRBV19 to TRBJ1-5; no clear D gene. From germline, CDR1 is LNHDA and CDR2 SQIVND (reference sequence). The CDR3 consists of 16 residues. Trimming stripped 2 bases from V and 3 bases from J, with 14 bases between. CDR3 coding DNA: TGTGCCAGTAGTATAACACCTAACGGGGTCAATCAGCCCCAGCATTTT. The encoded protein is CASSITPNGVNQPQHF.

V is TRBV7-2 and J is TRBJ2-5; possible D gene TRBD2, 5 bases. Germline V CDR1 and CDR2: SGHTA, FQGNSA. The CDR3 sequence is 15 residues long. V lost 2 bases to trimming and J lost 1 base, with 11 bases between them. The CDR3 protein is CASSLSSGIQETQYF. The CDR3 DNA reads as TGTGCCAGCAGCTTATCAAGCGGCATCCAAGAGACCCAGTACTTC.

This rearrangement joins TRBV27 to TRBJ1-2; TRBD1 is a possible D gene (6 bases). Trimming removed 7 bases from V and 4 bases from J, with 19 bases in between. CDR3 size: 15 residues. Germline V lookup: CDR1 MNHEY, CDR2 SMNVEV (reference sequence). As DNA, the CDR3 is TGTGCCAGCATGAGTGTCGCAGGGGTCGCCTATGGCTACACCTTC. Translating gives CASMSVAGVAYGYTF.

This clone was recorded a few times. This CDR3 reads CASSPHTGGNQPQHF. CDR3 nucleotides: TGTGCCAGCAGCCCACATACAGGGGGCAATCAGCCCCAGCATTTT. The V gene is TRBV7-2, the J gene TRBJ1-5; TRBD1 matches at 7 bases. The junction had 6 bases not matched to a gene; V was cut back by 5 bases and J by 2 bases. CDR3 length equals 15 residues. CDR1 is SGHTA, CDR2 FQGNSA, per germline.

J is TRBJ2-5 and V is TRBV11-3; D is unclear. V gave up 1 base and J gave up 0 bases, with 24 bases separating them. Germline lookup yields CDR1 SGHNT and CDR2 YENEEA. This CDR3 is 20 amino acids long. CDR3: CASSLGWALSAIRYQETQYF. As DNA, the CDR3 is TGTGCCAGCAGCTTAGGATGGGCCCTATCCGCTATTAGGTACCAAGAGACCCAGTACTTC.

This clone is a singleton in its sample. The rearrangement links TRBV30 to TRBJ2-1, with D maybe TRBD2 (5 bases). Germline CDR1 is GTSNPN and CDR2 is SVGIG (reference sequence). This CDR3 is built from 12 residues. V was cut by 5 bases and J by 4 bases, with 9 bases left in between. CDR3 DNA: TGTGCCTGGGAGCGGCCTTACAATGAGCAGTTCTTC. It yields the protein CAWERPYNEQFF.

The genes are TRBV7-8 and TRBJ2-7; 8 nucleotides match TRBD2. Trimming cost V 1 base and J 8 bases; bases outside gene matches: 4. Germline CDR1 is SGHVS and CDR2 is FQNEAQ. This CDR3 spans 13 amino acids. This chain's CDR3 is CASSLGAGGQQYF. DNA of the CDR3: TGTGCCAGCAGCTTAGGTGCGGGGGGCCAGCAGTACTTC.

The chain employs TRBV30 and TRBJ2-3; TRBD2 aligns across 7 bases. J was trimmed by 0 bases and V by 8 bases; bases with no gene match: 8. Germline lookup yields CDR1 GTSNPN and CDR2 SVGIG (reference sequence). The CDR3 spans 14 residues. The CDR3 loop is CARSGGASTDTQYF. The DNA of the CDR3 is TGTGCCCGGTCGGGGGGAGCGAGCACAGATACGCAGTATTTT. Filled out from reference TRBV30 and TRBJ2-3, the complete variable domain reads SQTIHQWPATLVQPVGSPLSLECTVEGTSNPNLYWYRQAAGRGLQLLFYSVGIGQISSEVPQNLSASRPQDRQFILSSKKLLLSDSGFYLCARSGGASTDTQYFGPGTRLTVL.

The rearrangement joins TRBV5-5 to TRBJ2-7, with D perhaps matching TRBD2 (7 bases). This CDR3 is 13 amino acids long. Germline-derived CDR1 and CDR2 are SGHKS and YYEKEE (reference sequence). V gave up 4 bases and J gave up 3 bases, with 11 bases separating them. The CDR3 protein is CASSPGGRYEQYF. In DNA form, the CDR3 reads TGTGCCAGCAGCCCGGGGGGCCGCTACGAGCAGTACTTC. Supplemented by reference TRBV5-5 and TRBJ2-7, the full variable domain reads DAGVTQSPTHLIKTRGQQVTLRCSPISGHKSVSWYQQVLGQGPQFIFQYYEKEERGRGNFPDRFSARQFPNYSSELNVNALLLGDSALYLCASSPGGRYEQYFGPGTRLTVT.

Only one count was recorded for this clone. V usage is TRBV11-2 and J usage is TRBJ2-1, with 8 bases that match TRBD2. Germline assignment: CDR1 SGHAT and CDR2 FQNNGV. After removal of 7 bases from V and 9 bases from J, the junction contained 14 bases not matched to a gene. This CDR3 region has 15 residues. The CDR3 protein is CASTQGSGRNSEQFF. CDR3 in DNA: TGTGCCAGCACCCAAGGGAGCGGGAGAAATAGTGAGCAGTTCTTC.

This clone was observed a few times. This chain connects TRBV19 to TRBJ1-1; possible D gene TRBD1, 5 bases. V was trimmed by 3 bases and J by 5 bases, leaving 13 bases between them. The CDR3 runs to 14 residues. The germline gives CDR1 LNHDA, CDR2 SQIVND (reference sequence). The CDR3 protein is CASSIFQGWTEAFF. In DNA form, the CDR3 reads TGTGCCAGTAGTATCTTTCAGGGATGGACTGAAGCTTTCTTT.

V gene TRBV6-1 combines with J gene TRBJ2-5, with D maybe TRBD2 (5 bases). CDR3 length equals 15 residues. Germline values: CDR1 MNHNS, CDR2 SASEGT. Trimming took 3 bases from V and 4 from J, leaving 15 bases between them. The CDR3 DNA is TGTGCCAGCAGTGAGCTACTAGTAGGTGGAGAGACCCAGTACTTC. As protein: CASSELLVGGETQYF.

V gene TRBV12-3 or TRBV12-4 combines with J gene TRBJ1-2; weak D call: TRBD1 (6 bases). V was cut by 3 bases and J by 6 bases, with 11 bases left in between. The CDR3 runs 13 residues. The CDR3 protein is CASSFRDNDGYTF. The CDR3 region has the DNA TGTGCCAGCAGTTTTAGGGACAACGATGGCTACACCTTC.

This chain links TRBV4-3 with TRBJ1-2; tentative D call: TRBD1 (5 bases). V was pared by 1 base and J by 6 bases, with 6 bases between. The CDR3 is made up of 12 amino acids. Looked up from germline, CDR1 is LGHNA and CDR2 is YSLEER. The CDR3 is CASSQGRDGYTF. The CDR3 region has the DNA TGCGCCAGCAGCCAAGGCAGGGATGGCTACACCTTC.

The CDR3, as DNA: TGTGCCAGCAGTCTTAGAATAGCGGGGGGGGAGTACTTC. It translates to CASSLRIAGGEYF. The chain links TRBV12-3 or TRBV12-4 to TRBJ2-5; 11 bases agree with TRBD2. The CDR3 totals 13 residues. V shed 5 bases, J shed 12 bases, and the junction held 8 bases outside the gene matches.

The chain uses TRBV7-2 and TRBJ2-2, with TRBD1 matching over 7 bases. With V trimmed by 4 bases and J by 6 bases, 11 bases remained unmatched. The CDR3 covers 16 residues. Germline V gives CDR1 SGHTA, CDR2 FQGNSA. The CDR3 loop is CASSYPTGIVAGELFF. The CDR3 DNA sequence: TGTGCCAGCAGCTATCCGACAGGGATCGTAGCCGGGGAGCTGTTTTTT.

The chain combines TRBV4-1 with TRBJ2-1; TRBD1 might be the D (6 bases). Germline V gives CDR1 MGHRA, CDR2 YSYEKL. CDR3 length: 15 residues. Trimming took 3 bases from V and 0 from J, leaving 9 bases between them. The CDR3 nucleotides read TGCGCCAGCAGCCAGGACAGAGGCTCCTACAATGAGCAGTTCTTC. Its protein is CASSQDRGSYNEQFF.

The count of this clone is one. This sequence joins TRBV7-6 and TRBJ2-7, with 7 bases fitting TRBD1. The length of the CDR3 is 14 residues. CDR1 is SGHVS and CDR2 is FNYEAQ in the germline V gene. V shed 5 bases and J 5 bases; nucleotides not matched to a gene: 9. DNA of the CDR3: TGTGCCAGCAGCACACAGGGGTCTCTGCACGAGCAGTACTTC. Amino acids: CASSTQGSLHEQYF.